The 11 T cell receptor beta chains listed next were all sequenced from one sample in a study of CD8+ T cells in alopecia areata. This sample's treatment: oral pan-JAK inhibitor, 5-10 mg twice daily. RNA was extracted and reverse transcribed into cDNA as the sequencing template. Repertoires were generated with immunoSEQ multiplex PCR, while TCRdb's copy carries only in-frame clones and drops some. The profile shows around 150,000 clones, 50% to 65% of them singletons. The sequenced sample was CD4+ T cells sorted from blood, obtained at week 24, from a patient treated with tofacitinib. These receptors were collected from a human donor with alopecia areata.

The chain combines TRBV6-6 with TRBJ1-2; 8 nucleotides agree with TRBD1. Looked up from germline, CDR1 is MNHNY and CDR2 is SVGAGI (reference sequence). V trimming: 5 bases; J trimming: 8 bases; junction bases outside the gene matches: 13. This CDR3 is 15 amino acids long. The CDR3 sequence: CASSPGLQGAGGYTF. CDR3 bases: TGTGCCAGCAGTCCTGGACTTCAGGGGGCGGGAGGCTACACCTTC.

The chain employs TRBV13 and TRBJ2-3; D is unclear. V was pared by 5 bases and J by 0 bases, with 9 bases between. CDR1 and CDR2 from the germline V gene are PRHDT and FYEKMQ (reference sequence). This CDR3 has 14 amino acids. The CDR3 bases are TGTGCCAGCAGCCGAACCGTTAGCACAGATACGCAGTATTTT. Amino acid sequence: CASSRTVSTDTQYF.

For this clone: Other DNA variants within this sample encode the same CDR3. The rearrangement uses TRBV7-2 and TRBJ2-1; D is ambiguous. The CDR3 covers 11 residues. V shed 5 bases and J shed 8 bases, with 7 bases lying between them. CDR1 is SGHTA and CDR2 is FQGNSA in the germline V gene. The CDR3 DNA is TGTGCCAGCAGCCCCCTCGATGAGCAGTTCTTC. Protein sequence: CASSPLDEQFF.

This clone was observed a few times. The chain links TRBV28 to TRBJ2-7, with 8 bases identical to TRBD2. This CDR3 is built from 13 residues. The V segment lost 7 bases and the J segment 5 bases; nucleotides outside the gene matches: 7. Germline loops: CDR1 MDHEN, CDR2 SYDVKM. CDR3 protein: CASNKRGMDEQYF. In nucleotides, the CDR3 is TGTGCCAGCAATAAGCGGGGGATGGACGAGCAGTACTTC.

The gene calls are TRBV7-8 and TRBJ2-5; unclear D gene. Germline-derived CDR1 and CDR2 are SGHVS and FQNEAQ. Between the trimmed V and J ends, which lost 7 bases and 5 bases, there was a span of 17 bases. The CDR3 sequence is 14 residues long. CDR3 bases: TGTGCCAGCACGATCCCGGGCAGTGGGGAGACCCAGTACTTC. Amino acid sequence: CASTIPGSGETQYF.

This clone was seen only a few times. J is TRBJ2-1 and V is TRBV4-1; 9 nucleotides align to TRBD2. Germline V gene sequence: CDR1 MGHRA, CDR2 YSYEKL. There are 17 residues in the CDR3. With V trimmed by 0 bases and J by 10 bases, 13 bases remained unmatched. CDR3 DNA sequence: TGCGCCAGCAGCCAAGATCTGGCGGGGGGGCGCTTCTGGGAGCAGTTCTTC. Its protein product is CASSQDLAGGRFWEQFF.

The chain carries TRBV29-1 and TRBJ2-5; 10 positions match TRBD2. The junction had 11 bases not matched to a gene; V was cut back by 5 bases and J by 11 bases. The germline V gene has CDR1 SQVTM and CDR2 ANQGSEA. This CDR3 has 13 residues. DNA of the CDR3: TGCAGCGTTCCTAGCGGGGGTCTAGAGGAGCAGTACTTC. Translating it yields CSVPSGGLEEQYF.

The chain recombines TRBV15 with TRBJ1-5; weak D call: TRBD1 (6 bases). The CDR3 sequence is 15 residues long. The V and J ends lost 9 bases and 2 bases respectively, with 17 bases between them. Germline V lookup: CDR1 LNHNV, CDR2 YYDKDF (reference sequence). The CDR3 region has the DNA TGTGCCACGAGTTCTCAGGGGAAGGGCAATCAGCCCCAGCATTTT. Translated, it gives CATSSQGKGNQPQHF.

The chain has TRBV9 and TRBJ1-1; D is undetermined. CDR3 length: 13 residues. Trimming took 0 bases from V and 0 from J, leaving 3 bases between them. Germline V gene lookup returns CDR1 SGDLS and CDR2 YYNGEE. CDR3 bases: TGTGCCAGCAGCGTAGTGGTGAACACTGAAGCTTTCTTT. Translated, it gives CASSVVVNTEAFF.

This clone was found once. The chain couples TRBV29-1 to TRBJ1-2; no definite D call. This CDR3 is 11 amino acids long. Trimming left V 4 bases short and J 8 bases short, with 11 bases between. Per germline, CDR1 SQVTM and CDR2 ANQGSEA. The CDR3: CSVASTLGYTF. Written as DNA, the CDR3 is TGCAGCGTTGCCTCTACGCTAGGCTACACCTTC.

The genes are TRBV5-6 and TRBJ2-5, with D possibly matching TRBD2 (5 bases). This CDR3 is built from 16 residues. V was shortened by 3 bases and J by 5 bases, with 20 bases between the two germline ends. Per the germline V gene, CDR1 is SGHDT and CDR2 is YYEEEE. This CDR3 reads CASSSKTLGRAETQYF. The CDR3 DNA is TGTGCCAGCAGCTCGAAAACACTAGGACGCGCGGAGACCCAGTACTTC.